This entry lists 16 T cell receptor beta chains sequenced from one sample in a study of cytomegalovirus exposure and HLA in healthy donors (dated by TCRdb to about 2017). Library method: the immunoSEQ multiplex PCR assay. For the multiplex PCR, a mixture combining 60 forward primers for TCR Vbeta segments and 13 reverse primers for TCR Jbeta segments was used. TCRdb took this table from immuneACCESS and kept in-frame rearrangements with V and J called. Such tables lack part of the clones; where checked against another copy, unresolved V genes explain under half of the gap, and the rest is unexplained. This sample lists just over 150,000 clones; 65% to 85% were detected once. The ten most abundant clones make up approximately 6.5% of the sample. Sequencing was carried out using PBMCs. Source of these receptors: a male donor in good health and CMV-seropositive.

This chain connects TRBV6-5 to TRBJ2-1, with 8 bases matching TRBD1. Trimming at V came to 5 bases and at J to 3 bases, leaving 6 bases not matched to a gene. In germline, CDR1 is MNHEY, CDR2 SVGAGI. The CDR3 covers 15 residues. This chain's CDR3 is CASSTRTGNYNEQFF. The DNA for the CDR3 is TGTGCCAGCAGTACCAGGACAGGGAACTACAATGAGCAGTTCTTC.

V is TRBV7-6 and J is TRBJ1-1; a possible D gene is TRBD1 (5 bases). V was pared by 4 bases and J by 1 base, with 22 bases between. Germline lookup yields CDR1 SGHVS and CDR2 FNYEAQ. The CDR3 is made up of 18 amino acids. The CDR3 region is CASSSLTESFYKNTEAFF. The CDR3 bases are TGTGCCAGCAGCTCCCTGACAGAATCCTTCTATAAGAACACTGAAGCTTTCTTT.

The chain has TRBV4-3 and TRBJ1-2, with 10 bases that match TRBD1. V shed 1 base, J shed 4 bases, and the junction held 6 bases outside the gene matches. The CDR3 runs to 16 residues. Germline values: CDR1 LGHNA, CDR2 YSLEER. CDR3 bases: TGCGCCAGCAGCCAAGCGGCGACAGGGGGCGCCTATGGCTACACCTTC. Its translation: CASSQAATGGAYGYTF.

This chain joins TRBV4-1 and TRBJ1-2; 8 bases are a match to TRBD1. CDR1 is MGHRA, CDR2 YSYEKL, per germline. This CDR3 contains 19 residues. With V trimmed by 4 bases and J by 0 bases, 16 bases remained unmatched. The CDR3 nucleotides read TGCGCCAGCAGCCTTTTTTGGACAGGGAGGAACATAGCTAACTATGGCTACACCTTC. It is translated as CASSLFWTGRNIANYGYTF.

The chain employs TRBV5-4 and TRBJ2-7; 7 bases fit TRBD2. V shed 0 bases and J 4 bases; nucleotides not matched to a gene: 7. The CDR3 extends over 15 amino acids. Germline CDR1 SGHNT, CDR2 YYREEE (reference sequence). DNA for the CDR3: TGTGCCAGCAGCTTGGACGGGACTACGTTATACGAGCAGTACTTC. This gives the protein CASSLDGTTLYEQYF.

On this clone itself: Relative to the germline gene, one junction end is altered; a read error may explain this. The chain carries TRBV7-3 and TRBJ1-2; 8 nucleotides align to TRBD1. Germline V gene sequence: CDR1 SGHTA, CDR2 FQGTGA. CDR3 length: 17 residues. The CDR3 DNA reads TGTTCCAGCAGCTCGATCTTGGACAGGGAGAGGATCTATGGCTACACCTTC. This encodes CSSSSILDRERIYGYTF.

The rearrangement links TRBV18 to TRBJ1-1; D is uncertain. The V end lost 2 bases, the J end lost 4 bases, and 11 bases lay between the germline ends. The CDR3 totals 14 residues. Germline CDR1 reads KGHSH; CDR2 reads LQKENI. The CDR3 sequence is CASSPGREGTEAFF. CDR3 DNA sequence: TGTGCCAGCTCACCAGGACGGGAGGGCACTGAAGCTTTCTTT.

The CDR3 protein is CASSPGTGSRLAQYF. CDR3 bases: TGTGCCAGCTCACCCGGGACAGGGTCTCGATTGGCGCAGTATTTT. The rearrangement uses TRBV18 and TRBJ2-3; 9 bases fit TRBD1. The V gene's germline CDR1 is KGHSH and CDR2 LQKENI. The length of the CDR3 is 15 residues. V was clipped by 3 bases and J by 10 bases; unmatched bases: 11.

The chain is built from TRBV2 and TRBJ2-5, with 7 bases lining up with TRBD1. Judging by the DNA end, TRBJ2-7 fits better; the J call may be wrong. Germline-derived CDR1 and CDR2 are SNHLY and FYNNEI. CDR3 size: 20 residues. The CDR3 reads CASRQGKGSTSTTSSYEQYF. The CDR3 region has the DNA TGTGCCAGCAGACAGGGGAAGGGGTCCACTTCCACGACCTCTTCCTACGAGCAGTACTTC.

This chain uses TRBV6-6 with TRBJ1-1; D gene unclear. The CDR3 is made up of 9 amino acids. V lost 7 bases, J lost 6 bases, and 3 bases lay in between. Germline assignment: CDR1 MNHNY and CDR2 SVGAGI (reference sequence). The CDR3, as DNA: TGTGCCAGCACCGCTGAAGCTTTCTTT. Residues: CASTAEAFF.

This CDR3 is CASSPPREEEQFF. The CDR3 DNA sequence: TGTGCCAGCAGCCCCCCCCGAGAGGAGGAGCAGTTCTTC. The chain is built from TRBV5-6 and TRBJ2-1; no definite D call. Germline V CDR1 and CDR2: SGHDT, YYEEEE. This CDR3 contains 13 residues. Trimming stripped 4 bases from V and 10 bases from J, with 15 bases between.

The rearrangement joins TRBV9 to TRBJ1-2, with D tentatively TRBD1 (5 bases). CDR3 length: 16 amino acids. Trimming removed 1 base at V and 5 bases at J, with 18 bases between. CDR1 SGDLS and CDR2 YYNGEE come from the germline V gene. The CDR3 coding sequence is TGTGCCAGCAGCGTATGGGGGGGAGGGAAGGGGTATGGCTACACCTTC. This encodes CASSVWGGGKGYGYTF.

The chain couples TRBV5-1 to TRBJ2-7, with D possibly matching TRBD2 (8 bases). Germline CDR1 reads SGHRS; CDR2 reads YFSETQ. This CDR3 contains 14 residues. Trimming shortened V by 3 bases and J by 2 bases, and 12 bases separated the two germline ends. The CDR3 nucleotides read TGCGCCAGCAGCTCGGGAGGGGGCACCTACGAGCAGTACTTC. Protein product: CASSSGGGTYEQYF.

The chain links TRBV2 to TRBJ2-7; D is possibly TRBD2 (6 bases). The CDR3 totals 12 residues. Deletions cut 9 bases from V and 6 bases from J, with 15 bases between. Germline loops: CDR1 SNHLY, CDR2 FYNNEI. CDR3 coding DNA: TGTGCCAGAAAGGAGGGGACCGGCGAGCAGTACTTC. Protein product: CARKEGTGEQYF. Using reference TRBV2 and TRBJ2-7 for the parts outside the CDR3, the full variable domain is EPEVTQTPSHQVTQMGQEVILRCVPISNHLYFYWYRQILGQKVEFLVSFYNNEISEKSEIFDDQFSVERPDGSNFTLKIRSTKLEDSAMYFCARKEGTGEQYFGPGTRLTVT.

The chain has TRBV29-1 and TRBJ1-6; 7 nucleotides line up with TRBD1. Germline values: CDR1 SQVTM, CDR2 ANQGSEA. The length of the CDR3 is 14 residues. V lost 6 bases, J lost 7 bases, and 9 bases stayed unmatched. The CDR3 sequence is CSVSTGTGNSPLHF. CDR3 in DNA: TGCAGCGTATCGACAGGGACGGGAAATTCACCCCTCCACTTT.

The chain joins TRBV5-5 to TRBJ1-5, with D maybe TRBD1 (6 bases). Germline CDR1 SGHKS, CDR2 YYEKEE (reference sequence). The CDR3 sequence is 15 residues long. V lost 2 bases and J 5 bases, leaving 14 bases between the germline ends. The chain's CDR3 is CASSFSSGADQPQHF. The CDR3 nucleotides read TGTGCCAGCAGCTTTTCTTCAGGGGCGGATCAGCCCCAGCATTTT. Drawing the rest from reference TRBV5-5 and TRBJ1-5, the complete variable domain is DAGVTQSPTHLIKTRGQQVTLRCSPISGHKSVSWYQQVLGQGPQFIFQYYEKEERGRGNFPDRFSARQFPNYSSELNVNALLLGDSALYLCASSFSSGADQPQHFGDGTRLSIL.